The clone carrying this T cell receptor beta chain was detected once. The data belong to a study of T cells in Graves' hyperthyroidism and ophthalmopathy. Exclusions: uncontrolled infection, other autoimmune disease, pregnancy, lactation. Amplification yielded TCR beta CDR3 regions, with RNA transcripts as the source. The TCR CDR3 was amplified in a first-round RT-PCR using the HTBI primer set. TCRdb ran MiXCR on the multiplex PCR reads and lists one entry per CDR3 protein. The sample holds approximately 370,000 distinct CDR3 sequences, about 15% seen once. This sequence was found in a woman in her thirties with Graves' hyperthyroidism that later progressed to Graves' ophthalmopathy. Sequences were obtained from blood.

The CDR3 DNA is TGTGCCAGCAGTGGAGTCTCTGGAAACACCATATATTTT. The encoded protein is CASSGVSGNTIYF. This chain links TRBV2 with TRBJ1-3; D remains unclear. Germline CDR1 SNHLY, CDR2 FYNNEI. Trimming stripped 4 bases from V and 0 bases from J, with 4 bases between. The CDR3 extends over 13 amino acids.